One sample yielded the 4 T cell receptor beta chains listed below, sequenced in a study of T cell responses to AZD1222 COVID-19 vaccine. Assay used: immunoSEQ multiplex PCR; TCRdb lists only in-frame clones, some missing. The data contain 150,000 to 200,000 clones, 93% of them singletons. The sample here was peripheral blood, taken on day 0 of AZD1222 vaccination. The receptors originated from an adult in good health.

The J gene is TRBJ1-2, the V gene TRBV6-9, with D uncertain. Germline loops: CDR1 MNHGY, CDR2 SVAAGI. This CDR3 comprises 9 residues. The V end was cut by 4 bases, the J end by 13 bases, with 7 bases between. This CDR3 is CASSCSCTF. CDR3 nucleotides: TGTGCCAGCAGTTGTTCCTGCACCTTC.

The CDR3 sequence: CASSRRTGMAGELFF. The CDR3 bases are TGTGCCAGCAGTAGACGGACAGGGATGGCCGGGGAGCTGTTTTTT. The genes are TRBV5-6 and TRBJ2-2; 8 bases map to TRBD1. With V trimmed by 5 bases and J by 6 bases, 9 bases remained unmatched. This CDR3 region has 15 residues. Per the germline V gene, CDR1 is SGHDT and CDR2 is YYEEEE.

The chain combines TRBV28 with TRBJ2-7; D remains unclear. Germline-derived CDR1 and CDR2 are MDHEN and SYDVKM. The V end was cut by 2 bases, the J end by 1 base, with 12 bases between. The CDR3 extends over 15 amino acids. CDR3: CASSLKEKTSYEQYF. The CDR3 coding sequence is TGTGCCAGCAGTTTAAAAGAGAAGACATCCTACGAGCAGTACTTC.

The chain combines TRBV18 with TRBJ2-1; D remains unclear. This CDR3 spans 12 amino acids. Deletions cut 0 bases from V and 10 bases from J, with 7 bases between. CDR1 and CDR2 (germline): KGHSH, LQKENI. In nucleotides, the CDR3 is TGTGCCAGCTCACCACCTTTCGGCGAGCAGTTCTTC. Its translation: CASSPPFGEQFF.